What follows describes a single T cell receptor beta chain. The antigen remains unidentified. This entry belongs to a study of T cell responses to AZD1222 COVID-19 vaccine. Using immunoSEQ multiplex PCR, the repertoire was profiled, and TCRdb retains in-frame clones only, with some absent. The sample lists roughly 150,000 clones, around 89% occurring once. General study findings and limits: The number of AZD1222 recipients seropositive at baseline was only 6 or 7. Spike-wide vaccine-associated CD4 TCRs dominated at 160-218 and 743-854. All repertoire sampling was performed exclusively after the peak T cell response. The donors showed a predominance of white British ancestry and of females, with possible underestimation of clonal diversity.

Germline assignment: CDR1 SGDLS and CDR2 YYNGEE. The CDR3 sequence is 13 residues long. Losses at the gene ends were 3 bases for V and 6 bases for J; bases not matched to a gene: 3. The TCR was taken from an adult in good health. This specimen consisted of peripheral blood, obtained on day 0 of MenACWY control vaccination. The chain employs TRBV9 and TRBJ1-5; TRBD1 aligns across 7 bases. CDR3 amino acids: CASSAQGTQPQHF. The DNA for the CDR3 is TGTGCCAGCAGCGCACAGGGGACTCAGCCCCAGCATTTT.